This T cell receptor (beta chain) was sequenced during a study of T cell changes during pregnancy in multiple sclerosis. Per germline, CDR1 MNHEY and CDR2 SVGAGI. This CDR3 contains 16 residues. With 3 bases removed from V and 5 bases from J, the gap between germline ends came to 19 bases. Libraries were prepared by immunoSEQ multiplex PCR; TCRdb keeps only in-frame clonotypes and omits some of them. The table has about 59,000 clones, approximately 93% seen once. The clonotype comes from a female donor with multiple sclerosis, enrolled in a pregnancy study. The chain has TRBV6-5 and TRBJ1-2; D is possibly TRBD1 (6 bases). Material: CD8+ T cells from peripheral blood mononuclear cells, obtained in the third trimester of pregnancy. DNA of the CDR3: TGTGCCAGCAGTTATCGGTCGGGACAATCTAGTTATGGCTACACCTTC. As protein: CASSYRSGQSSYGYTF.